These 13 T cell receptor beta chains were all obtained from the same sample, sequenced in a study of HIV-infected patients and healthy controls. All unsorted peripheral T cells were captured because whole blood was used without fractionation. Reverse transcription used 500 to 550 ng RNA and constant-region primers for alpha and beta. Separate chain-specific third strand synthesis with multiplexing indices produced the alpha and beta libraries. TCRdb reanalysed the 5' RACE reads using MiXCR and keeps one entry per CDR3 protein. The data contain roughly 8,900 distinct CDR3 sequences, roughly 6% of them singletons. The sample was blood. The receptors originated from an adult in good health.

In this sample, this clonotype turned up a few times. V usage is TRBV12-3 or TRBV12-4 and J usage is TRBJ1-2, with 10 positions matching TRBD1. The junction had 6 bases not matched to a gene; V was cut back by 1 base and J by 7 bases. CDR3 size: 15 residues. The CDR3, as DNA: TGTGCCAGCAGTTTAGGCCGGGGACAGGGGATTGGCTACACCTTC. It encodes CASSLGRGQGIGYTF.

Relative to its sample, this clonotype is medium-sized (0.01 to 0.1%). This chain links TRBV7-9 with TRBJ2-5, with unresolved D. Germline lookup yields CDR1 SEHNR and CDR2 FQNEAQ (reference sequence). The CDR3 length is 11 residues. The V and J ends lost 5 bases and 5 bases respectively, with 6 bases between them. DNA of the CDR3: TGTGCCAGCAGCACCCCGGAGACCCAGTACTTC. Its translation is CASSTPETQYF.

Sample share makes this clonotype medium-sized. The chain carries TRBV6-2 or TRBV6-3 and TRBJ2-1, with D uncertain. This CDR3 region has 15 residues. The V end lost 6 bases, the J end lost 0 bases, and 12 bases lay between the germline ends. CDR1 is MNHEY, CDR2 SVGEGT, per germline. The CDR3 region has the DNA TGTGCCAGCAGGGCGACTGTCAGCTCCTACAATGAGCAGTTCTTC. Protein sequence: CASRATVSSYNEQFF.

This clonotype rates as medium-sized. The gene calls are TRBV6-2 or TRBV6-3 and TRBJ2-3; TRBD2 aligns across 12 bases. This CDR3 contains 18 residues. V shed 0 bases and J 6 bases; nucleotides not matched to a gene: 10. Germline lookup yields CDR1 MNHEY and CDR2 SVGEGT. As DNA, the CDR3 is TGTGCCAGCAGTTACTCGTCCGGACTAGCGGGATTATATGATACGCAGTATTTT. Residues: CASSYSSGLAGLYDTQYF.

V gene TRBV11-2 combines with J gene TRBJ2-3, with TRBD2 identical over 8 bases. Germline lookup yields CDR1 SGHAT and CDR2 FQNNGV. This CDR3 comprises 14 residues. V shed 8 bases, J shed 6 bases, and the junction held 10 bases outside the gene matches. CDR3 sequence: CASRRQGLVDTQYF. In DNA, the CDR3 is TGTGCCAGCCGGCGCCAGGGACTAGTGGATACGCAGTATTTT.

The chain joins TRBV5-5 to TRBJ2-1; D not certain. The ends were cut back, 2 bases at V and 5 bases at J, with 14 bases in the middle. Germline values: CDR1 SGHKS, CDR2 YYEKEE (reference sequence). The CDR3 runs to 15 residues. The CDR3 sequence is CASSFSPDSNNEQFF. CDR3 bases: TGTGCCAGCAGCTTTAGTCCGGATTCAAACAATGAGCAGTTCTTC.

This clonotype is deemed medium-sized. The chain links TRBV20-1 to TRBJ2-4; 7 nucleotides align to TRBD1. The CDR3 contains 16 residues. After removal of 2 bases from V and 0 bases from J, the junction contained 7 bases not matched to a gene. The germline V gene has CDR1 DFQATT and CDR2 SNEGSKA (reference sequence). CDR3 sequence: CSARRTGILAKNIQYF. CDR3 nucleotide sequence: TGCAGTGCTAGAAGGACAGGAATTCTAGCCAAAAACATTCAGTACTTC.

This clonotype was seen repeatedly, ten times or more. V usage is TRBV4-3 and J usage is TRBJ2-1, with TRBD2 matching over 11 bases. Trimming at V came to 3 bases and at J to 9 bases, leaving 10 bases not matched to a gene. Germline-derived CDR1 and CDR2 are LGHNA and YSLEER. This CDR3 has 16 amino acids. CDR3 nucleotides: TGCGCCAGCAGCCACCTGATAGCGGGAGGGTACGCTGAGCAGTTCTTC. Amino acid sequence: CASSHLIAGGYAEQFF.

This clonotype is classed as medium-sized. This chain connects TRBV4-3 to TRBJ2-7, with 10 positions matching TRBD2. Germline values: CDR1 LGHNA, CDR2 YSLEER. With V trimmed by 2 bases and J by 5 bases, 3 bases remained unmatched. The CDR3 loop spans 14 amino acids. This CDR3 is CASSQRAGGDEQYF. The CDR3 DNA follows: TGCGCCAGCAGCCAAAGAGCGGGAGGGGACGAGCAGTACTTC.

This clonotype was seen repeatedly, ten times or more. The chain couples TRBV12-3 or TRBV12-4 to TRBJ1-4; TRBD1 aligns across 8 bases. This CDR3 is 13 amino acids long. After removal of 4 bases from V and 5 bases from J, the junction contained 0 bases not matched to a gene. The CDR3 loop is CASSWTGNEKLFF. CDR3 sequence (DNA): TGTGCCAGCAGTTGGACAGGGAATGAAAAACTGTTTTTT.

The sample holds many counts of this clonotype. V is TRBV7-2 and J is TRBJ2-1, with unresolved D. CDR1 and CDR2 from the germline V gene are SGHTA and FQGNSA. CDR3 length equals 14 residues. V was cut by 5 bases and J by 4 bases, with 12 bases left in between. The CDR3 region is CASSQTTQYNEQFF. The CDR3 region has the DNA TGTGCCAGCAGCCAAACAACACAGTACAATGAGCAGTTCTTC.

The V and J genes are TRBV7-2 and TRBJ2-3; 11 nucleotides align to TRBD2. The CDR3 extends over 17 amino acids. Germline V gives CDR1 SGHTA, CDR2 FQGNSA. Trimming cost V 5 bases and J 4 bases; bases outside gene matches: 11. Written as DNA, the CDR3 is TGTGCCAGCAGCCTCACCCGACTAGCGGGGTGGTCAGATACGCAGTATTTT. Amino acid sequence: CASSLTRLAGWSDTQYF.

This clonotype was detected many times. V usage is TRBV5-1 and J usage is TRBJ2-6, with D uncertain. Germline V gene lookup returns CDR1 SGHRS and CDR2 YFSETQ. The CDR3 sequence is 14 residues long. Trimming pared 4 bases from V and 0 bases from J, leaving 5 bases between. CDR3 bases: TGCGCCAGCAGCATGCGCTCTGGGGCCAACGTCCTGACTTTC. Protein: CASSMRSGANVLTF.